The following is a T cell receptor beta chain sequence with its context. This specimen belongs to a study of blood T cell repertoires in COVID-19. Study details: Samples taken during acute and convalescent COVID-19 were collected in the United States, Italy and Spain. Nucleic acid was either cDNA or gDNA, and it came from T cells, B-cell-depleted T cells, or PBMCs.

Produced via immunoSEQ multiplex PCR; TCRdb's table is partial and in-frame only. This sample yields around 250,000 clones, of which 90% are seen a single time; around 2.3% belongs to the top ten. With 5 bases clipped from V and 1 base from J, the junction kept 4 bases outside the gene matches. This CDR3 is built from 14 residues. CDR1 is LGHNA, CDR2 YSLEER, per germline. The chain carries TRBV4-3 and TRBJ1-1, with 7 bases matching TRBD1. This sequence originates from a woman aged 55-70 years with COVID-19, enrolled during active disease. Sequenced material: peripheral blood. CDR3 in DNA: TGCGCCAGCAGCTCACAGGGGCGGAACACTGAAGCTTTCTTT. It codes for CASSSQGRNTEAFF.